A selection of T cell receptor beta chains follows, all from one sample in a study of blood T cells in healthy people across ages. MiXCR, run by TCRdb on the 5' RACE reads, gives a single entry per CDR3 protein. Of 1.5 million to 2 million distinct CDR3 sequences listed, 28% are singletons. Source material: blood. Every receptor here comes from a woman between 25 and 40 years old in good health. CDR3s include the opening cysteine and the closing phenylalanine or tryptophan. D genes are given only for firm matches. Some rows have no size entry. The others give once, few or many, or a class for an expanded clone.

many	TRBV12-3/TRBV12-4	TRBJ2-1	TRBD2	TGTGCCAGCAGTTTAAGGGGGACTAGCTCCTACAATGAGCAGTTCTTC	CASSLRGTSSYNEQFF
few	TRBV4-3	TRBJ1-1	TRBD1	TGCGCCAGCAGCCACCGGACAGGGGGCGGCACTGAAGCTTTCTTT	CASSHRTGGGTEAFF
few	TRBV2	TRBJ1-1	-	TGTGCCAGCAGTGACCCGGGCCTAGCTTTCTTT	CASSDPGLAFF
many	TRBV6-5	TRBJ2-7	TRBD2	TGTGCCAGCAGTTACTCGATTAATCAGGCGGGAGTTAGCAGCGAGCAGTACTTC	CASSYSINQAGVSSEQYF
-	TRBV20-1	TRBJ2-7	TRBD2	TGCAGTGCCTTGACTAGCGGGGGGTCTCGCGAGCAGTACTTC	CSALTSGGSREQYF
few	TRBV28	TRBJ1-5	-	TGTGCCAGCAGTTACCCCCTGACAGACTATAGCAATCAGCCCCAGCATTTT	CASSYPLTDYSNQPQHF
few	TRBV7-2	TRBJ2-7	TRBD2	TGTGCCAGCAGCTTAGGGGGAGGGACGTTTTACGAGCAGTACTTC	CASSLGGGTFYEQYF
few	TRBV18	TRBJ2-3	-	TGTACCAGCTCACCAGGACACTCAGAGGGAGATACGCAGTATTTT	CTSSPGHSEGDTQYF
many	TRBV9	TRBJ1-2	-	TGTGCCAGCAGCCCCGGGACCCGGGATGGCTACACCTTC	CASSPGTRDGYTF
few	TRBV20-1	TRBJ1-5	TRBD1	TGCAGTGCTGGCGGACAGGGCGGTCAGCCCCAGCATTTT	CSAGGQGGQPQHF
few	TRBV27	TRBJ1-5	-	TGTGCCAGCAGTTTCGCTGGCCAGGGGTATCAGCCCCAGCATTTT	CASSFAGQGYQPQHF
few	TRBV20-1	TRBJ2-3	TRBD2	TGCAGTGCTGCTCTAGCGGGGGGGCTCCAAGATACGCAGTATTTT	CSAALAGGLQDTQYF
few	TRBV7-2	TRBJ2-7	TRBD2	TGTGCCAGTAGCTTAGCGGGAGGGACCTGCGAGCAGTACTTC	CASSLAGGTCEQYF
-	TRBV9	TRBJ2-5	-	TGTGCCAGCAGCCCCCGGGACCTCCGGGCGGAGACCCAGTACTTC	CASSPRDLRAETQYF
-	TRBV3-1	TRBJ2-2	TRBD1	TGTGCCAGCAGCCAGGACAGGGGGCTGGCGAACACCGGGGAGCTGTTTTTT	CASSQDRGLANTGELFF
many	TRBV5-1	TRBJ2-5	-	TGCGCCAGCAGGTTTGGGTCAAACACGCAAGAGACCCAGTACTTC	CASRFGSNTQETQYF
-	TRBV20-1	TRBJ1-4	-	TGCAGTGTTTGGCGGGGGGACGAAAAACTGTTTTTT	CSVWRGDEKLFF
few	TRBV27	TRBJ2-3	-	TGTGCCAGCAGTTCCTCGTACGGGACAAGAAGCACAGATACGCAGTATTTT	CASSSSYGTRSTDTQYF
-	TRBV2	TRBJ2-1	TRBD1	TGTGCCAGCAGTGAGATGGGACAGGGTGAGCAGTTCTTC	CASSEMGQGEQFF
-	TRBV27	TRBJ2-7	TRBD2	TGTGCCTGCAGCGAAACCCGGACTAGCGGGAGACACGAGCAGTACTTC	CACSETRTSGRHEQYF
-	TRBV2	TRBJ1-5	-	TGTGCCAGCAGTAGCAGGGTGGAACAGCCCCAGCATTTT	CASSSRVEQPQHF
-	TRBV4-1	TRBJ1-1	-	TGCGCCAGCAGCCTATCGATGGGGGTTGCCACTGAAGCTTTCTTT	CASSLSMGVATEAFF
-	TRBV7-9	TRBJ2-1	-	TGTGCCAGCAGCTTATTGGGCGTGAGCGGTGAGCAGTTCTTC	CASSLLGVSGEQFF
many	TRBV20-1	TRBJ2-7	TRBD1	TGCAGTGCTAGACGCCGGGACAGTCTCAACTACGAGCAGTACTTC	CSARRRDSLNYEQYF
few	TRBV28	TRBJ2-7	-	TGTGCCAGCATCATAGGGGGGGAAAGCTCCTACAATGAGCAGTACTTC	CASIIGGESSYNEQYF
many	TRBV7-9	TRBJ2-6	-	TGTGCCAGCAGCCCAAGCTCGGGCCTCAACGTCCTGACTTTC	CASSPSSGLNVLTF
few	TRBV11-2	TRBJ2-1	-	TGTGCCAGCAGCTTAAGGCCAGCGGGTCACAATGAGCAGTTCTTC	CASSLRPAGHNEQFF
many	TRBV5-6	TRBJ2-7	TRBD2	TGTGCCAGCAGCCGAATAGCGGGAGGTTTGTACGAGCAGTACTTC	CASSRIAGGLYEQYF
few	TRBV5-1	TRBJ2-1	TRBD2	TGCGCCAGCAGCTTGGAGGCTAGCGGGGTCAATGAGCAGTTCTTC	CASSLEASGVNEQFF
-	TRBV28	TRBJ2-5	-	TGTGCCAGCAGGTACGTACAGGAGCAGTACTTC	CASRYVQEQYF
few	TRBV10-3	TRBJ1-1	TRBD1	TGTGCCATCAGGGGGGACAGGGGGAGGACTGAAGCTTTCTTT	CAIRGDRGRTEAFF
few	TRBV7-2	TRBJ1-4	TRBD1	TGTGCCAGCAGCATAACTCACAGGGGGACTAATGAAAAACTGTTTTTT	CASSITHRGTNEKLFF
few	TRBV3-1	TRBJ1-5	-	TGTGCCAGCAGCCTAACATCCCAGTATCACCCCCAGCATTTT	CASSLTSQYHPQHF
many	TRBV6-6	TRBJ2-7	-	TGTGCCAGCAGACATGCAGGGTCCTCCTACGAGCAGTACTTC	CASRHAGSSYEQYF
-	TRBV2	TRBJ2-1	-	TGTGCCAGCAGTGGACACAGGAGCTCCTACAATGAGCAGTTCTTC	CASSGHRSSYNEQFF
few	TRBV27	TRBJ2-1	-	TGTGCCAGCCCAGCGGGCGGGGGCCAAGATGAGCAGTTCTTC	CASPAGGGQDEQFF
-	TRBV27	TRBJ2-7	TRBD2	TGTGCCAGCAGCCACGGGGGGAGCTCCTGCGAGCAGTACTTC	CASSHGGSSCEQYF
-	TRBV4-2	TRBJ2-7	TRBD1	TGTGCCAGCAGCCAAGATAGGGACAGCCCCTCCTACGAGCAGTACTTC	CASSQDRDSPSYEQYF
-	TRBV5-1	TRBJ2-7	TRBD1	TGCGCCAGCAGCCTGAAAGGGGGCGCGACCTACGAGCAGTACTTC	CASSLKGGATYEQYF
-	TRBV21-1	TRBJ2-7	-	TGTGCCAGCAGATCCGTGGGGGGTTCCGAGCAGTACTTC	CASRSVGGSEQYF
few	TRBV3-1	TRBJ2-3	-	TGTGCCAGCAGCCATGACAATAGAGACACGCAGTATTTT	CASSHDNRDTQYF
-	TRBV20-1	TRBJ2-3	-	TGCAGTGCTGGGACCGCCGGGGCAGATACGCAGTATTTT	CSAGTAGADTQYF
few	TRBV20-1	TRBJ2-3	TRBD2	TGCAGTGCTAGGCTAGGCGTTCTAGCGGCCACAGATACGCAGTATTTT	CSARLGVLAATDTQYF